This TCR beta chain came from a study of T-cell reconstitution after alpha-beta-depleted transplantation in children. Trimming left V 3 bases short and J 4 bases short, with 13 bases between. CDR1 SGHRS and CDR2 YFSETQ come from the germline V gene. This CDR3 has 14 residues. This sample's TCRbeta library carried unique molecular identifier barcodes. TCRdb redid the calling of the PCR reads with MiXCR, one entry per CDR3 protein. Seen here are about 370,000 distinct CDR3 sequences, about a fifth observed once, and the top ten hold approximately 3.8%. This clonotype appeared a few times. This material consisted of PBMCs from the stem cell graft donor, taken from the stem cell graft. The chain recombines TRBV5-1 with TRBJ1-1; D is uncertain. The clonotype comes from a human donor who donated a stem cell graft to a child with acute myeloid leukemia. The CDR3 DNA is TGCGCCAGCAGCTCCCCTGGTAGAAGCACTGAAGCTTTCTTT. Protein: CASSSPGRSTEAFF.